What follows are 17 T cell receptor beta chains derived from one specimen sequenced in a study of CD8 T cells in Susac syndrome. With random hexamers, reverse transcription was performed on roughly 0.5 to 1 ug of RNA. TCRdb re-called the immunoSEQ multiplex PCR reads with MiXCR, one entry per CDR3 protein. This table has roughly 130,000 distinct CDR3 sequences, about 95% appearing once. The sequencing sample was made of CD4+ T cells from PBMCs. The source of these receptors is a human donor in good health.

CDR3 residues: CASSLVPPGTSGRPDTQYF. The CDR3 DNA sequence: TGTGCCAGCAGCTTAGTGCCGCCCGGGACTAGCGGGAGGCCTGATACGCAGTATTTT. The chain links TRBV7-9 to TRBJ2-3; 15 positions agree with TRBD2. The length of the CDR3 is 19 residues. CDR1 and CDR2 (germline): SEHNR, FQNEAQ (reference sequence). J lost 6 bases, V lost 1 base, and 11 bases had no gene match.

V usage is TRBV19 and J usage is TRBJ2-2; TRBD2 matches at 7 bases. In germline, CDR1 is LNHDA, CDR2 SQIVND (reference sequence). The CDR3 runs 14 residues. V lost 4 bases, J lost 1 base, and 0 bases stayed unmatched. CDR3 residues: CASSRTRNTGELFF. The CDR3 DNA follows: TGTGCCAGTAGTAGGACTAGGAACACCGGGGAGCTGTTTTTT.

The genes are TRBV9 and TRBJ2-7, with D tentatively TRBD1 (6 bases). V shed 0 bases and J shed 5 bases, with 9 bases lying between them. The CDR3 has 13 amino acids. The germline CDR1 and CDR2 sequences are SGDLS and YYNGEE. In DNA, the CDR3 is TGTGCCAGCAGCGTAGCACAGGGCGACGAGCAGTACTTC. It encodes CASSVAQGDEQYF.

The chain couples TRBV30 to TRBJ1-4, with TRBD1 identical over 10 bases. Germline CDR1 GTSNPN, CDR2 SVGIG (reference sequence). The junction had 4 bases not matched to a gene; V was cut back by 3 bases and J by 6 bases. CDR3 size: 14 residues. The CDR3 coding sequence is TGTGCCTGGAGAAGACAGGGGGCGGATGAAAAACTGTTTTTT. This encodes CAWRRQGADEKLFF.

CDR3 loop: CASSWMEYPRDSNEKLFF. CDR3 nucleotide sequence: TGTGCCAGCAGCTGGATGGAGTACCCCCGGGACAGTAATGAAAAACTGTTTTTT. The V call is TRBV5-4, the J call TRBJ1-4; TRBD1 agrees at 7 bases. V lost 3 bases to trimming and J lost 4 bases; unmatched junction nucleotides: 15. Germline assignment: CDR1 SGHNT and CDR2 YYREEE (reference sequence). This CDR3 comprises 18 residues.

This chain connects TRBV12-3 or TRBV12-4 to TRBJ2-4, with TRBD2 identical over 11 bases. J gave up 13 bases and V 6 bases, and 8 bases lay outside the gene matches. This CDR3 spans 13 amino acids. CDR3 nucleotides: TGTGCCAGCAGCTTCGTAGCGGGAGGGGGCCAGTACTTC. Protein sequence: CASSFVAGGGQYF.

The V and J genes are TRBV7-9 and TRBJ2-2; D is uncertain. CDR1 is SEHNR, CDR2 FQNEAQ, per germline (reference sequence). The CDR3 runs to 16 residues. Between the trimmed V and J ends, which lost 0 bases and 2 bases, there was a span of 10 bases. CDR3 coding DNA: TGTGCCAGCAGCTTAGCGCACTATCCAAACACCGGGGAGCTGTTTTTT. It encodes CASSLAHYPNTGELFF.

The V gene is TRBV28, the J gene TRBJ2-1; the D is unclear. Germline-derived CDR1 and CDR2 are MDHEN and SYDVKM. V was trimmed by 7 bases and J by 13 bases, leaving 14 bases between them. The CDR3 spans 11 residues. CDR3 DNA: TGTGCCAGCACCAACGGAGCCCGACAGTTCTTC. It codes for CASTNGARQFF.

The V gene is TRBV6-5, the J gene TRBJ1-3, with D maybe TRBD1 (5 bases). Trimming left V 10 bases short and J 0 bases short, with 10 bases between. The CDR3 covers 13 residues. CDR1 MNHEY and CDR2 SVGAGI come from the germline V gene. CDR3 in amino acids: CATSGGSGNTIYF. CDR3 bases: TGTGCCACCTCGGGGGGCTCTGGAAACACCATATATTTT.

The genes are TRBV29-1 and TRBJ1-5; tentative D call: TRBD1 (6 bases). The germline gives CDR1 SQVTM, CDR2 ANQGSEA. Deletions cut 2 bases from V and 1 base from J, with 12 bases between. The CDR3 is 15 amino acids. In nucleotides, the CDR3 is TGCAGCGTTGAATGGGGGGCGTCGAGCAATCAGCCCCAGCATTTT. This translates into CSVEWGASSNQPQHF.

The rearrangement joins TRBV2 to TRBJ2-1, with 11 bases that match TRBD1. Per germline, CDR1 SNHLY and CDR2 FYNNEI. With 6 bases clipped from V and 5 bases from J, the junction kept 3 bases outside the gene matches. CDR3 length: 14 amino acids. CDR3 bases: TGTGCCAGCAGCTTGGACAGGGGGCACAATGAGCAGTTCTTC. Translating gives CASSLDRGHNEQFF.

The V and J genes are TRBV5-1 and TRBJ2-7; the D is unclear. With 4 bases removed from V and 2 bases from J, the gap between germline ends came to 16 bases. Germline assignment: CDR1 SGHRS and CDR2 YFSETQ. CDR3 length: 15 residues. CDR3 bases: TGCGCCAGCAGCCCCAACCCCGCAGGCCCCTACGAGCAGTACTTC. Translating gives CASSPNPAGPYEQYF.

This sequence joins TRBV6-4 and TRBJ1-1; possible D gene TRBD1, 5 bases. The CDR3 loop spans 13 amino acids. Trimming pared 6 bases from V and 0 bases from J, leaving 8 bases between. Germline CDR1 and CDR2: MRHNA and SNTAGT. The CDR3: CASRGRVNTEAFF. The CDR3 bases are TGTGCCAGCAGGGGACGGGTGAACACTGAAGCTTTCTTT.

The V and J genes are TRBV29-1 and TRBJ1-2, with 8 bases fitting TRBD1. CDR1 and CDR2 from the germline V gene are SQVTM and ANQGSEA. The CDR3 contains 14 residues. The V segment lost 4 bases and the J segment 0 bases; nucleotides outside the gene matches: 4. The CDR3 DNA follows: TGCAGCGTTGCCCAGGGGGCCGCTAACTATGGCTACACCTTC. Its translation is CSVAQGAANYGYTF.

The chain uses TRBV6-4 and TRBJ2-3; the D call may be TRBD1 or TRBD2 (5 bases each). V shed 2 bases and J shed 6 bases, with 9 bases lying between them. Germline lookup yields CDR1 MRHNA and CDR2 SNTAGT. The CDR3 consists of 13 residues. The CDR3 sequence is CASSDRDVDTQYF. The CDR3 DNA reads TGTGCCAGCAGTGACAGGGACGTGGATACGCAGTATTTT.

The chain carries TRBV20-1 and TRBJ1-5; D not resolved. The CDR3 runs to 12 residues. V was trimmed by 0 bases and J by 4 bases, leaving 4 bases between them. Germline loops: CDR1 DFQATT, CDR2 SNEGSKA (reference sequence). The CDR3 DNA reads TGCAGTGCTAGAGAGGCAAATCAGCCCCAGCATTTT. It translates to CSAREANQPQHF.

This clonotype was counted a single time. This chain joins TRBV3-1 and TRBJ1-1; D gene ambiguous. CDR1 is LGHDT, CDR2 YNNKEL, per germline (reference sequence). Trimming cost V 3 bases and J 0 bases, with 14 bases left between them. CDR3 length: 16 residues. For the CDR3, the DNA is TGTGCCAGCAGCCACGGAGGGATTCTCATGAACACTGAAGCTTTCTTT. Amino acid sequence: CASSHGGILMNTEAFF.